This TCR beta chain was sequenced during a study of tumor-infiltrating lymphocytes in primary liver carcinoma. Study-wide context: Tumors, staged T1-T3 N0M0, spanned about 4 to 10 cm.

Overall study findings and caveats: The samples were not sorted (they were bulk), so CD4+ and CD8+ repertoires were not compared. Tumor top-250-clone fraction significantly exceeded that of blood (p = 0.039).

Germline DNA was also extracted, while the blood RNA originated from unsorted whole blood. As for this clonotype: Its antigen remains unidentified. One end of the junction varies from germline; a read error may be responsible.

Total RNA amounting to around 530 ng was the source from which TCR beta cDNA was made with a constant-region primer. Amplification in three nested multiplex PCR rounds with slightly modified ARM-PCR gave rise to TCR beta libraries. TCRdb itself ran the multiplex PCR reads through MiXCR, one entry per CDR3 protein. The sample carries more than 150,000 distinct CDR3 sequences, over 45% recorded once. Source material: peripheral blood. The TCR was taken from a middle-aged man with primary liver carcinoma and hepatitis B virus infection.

In DNA, the CDR3 is TGTGCCAGCAGCTTGGGGGGGCTTCGCGAGGAGCACTTC. The encoded protein is CASSLGGLREEHF. The chain carries TRBV5-6 and TRBJ2-7; a weak D match, TRBD1 (6 bases). The germline CDR1 and CDR2 sequences are SGHDT and YYEEEE. The CDR3 is 13 residues long.